A single sample is the source of the 27 T cell receptor beta chains below, sequenced in a study of cytomegalovirus exposure and HLA in healthy donors. With 60 Vbeta and 13 Jbeta primers, the PCR was carried out. TCRdb keeps only in-frame clones here, not all; method: immunoSEQ multiplex PCR. The sample lists under 200,000 clones; roughly four fifths were seen once. The specimen sequenced was PBMCs. The receptors originated from a man between 35 and 55 years old in good health and CMV-seronegative.

This clone has more than one count but fewer than ten. Here the CDR3 DNA reads TGCGCCAGCAGTGACCCGAGGGACAGGGCTGCAGATACGCAGTATTTT. Encoded protein: CASSDPRDRAADTQYF. V and J are TRBV10-1 and TRBJ2-3; 9 bases are a match to TRBD1. The junction had 8 bases not matched to a gene; V was cut back by 3 bases and J by 4 bases. This CDR3 has 16 residues. Germline V gives CDR1 WNHNN, CDR2 SYGVQD (reference sequence).

V gene TRBV7-9 combines with J gene TRBJ2-7; a possible D gene is TRBD2 (5 bases). The CDR3 has 14 residues. With 3 bases removed from V and 2 bases from J, the gap between germline ends came to 11 bases. CDR1 is SEHNR and CDR2 is FQNEAQ in the germline V gene (reference sequence). The CDR3: CASSFEGSPYEQYF. The CDR3 DNA reads as TGTGCCAGCAGCTTCGAGGGTAGCCCCTACGAGCAGTACTTC.

V usage is TRBV5-1 and J usage is TRBJ2-7; D perhaps matches TRBD1 (7 bases). Germline V lookup: CDR1 SGHRS, CDR2 YFSETQ. V lost 2 bases to trimming and J lost 5 bases, with 14 bases between them. This CDR3 has 14 amino acids. The DNA of the CDR3 is TGCGCCAGCAGCTTCTCAGGGGGGTTAAACGAGCAGTACGTC. Encoded protein: CASSFSGGLNEQYV.

The table lists this clone with a few counts. The V call is TRBV7-3, the J call TRBJ2-1, with 12 nucleotides matching TRBD2. V shed 2 bases, J shed 0 bases, and the junction held 5 bases outside the gene matches. This CDR3 region has 18 residues. Germline V gene data show CDR1 as SGHTA and CDR2 as FQGTGA. The CDR3 loop reads CASSLGLAGGSSYNEQFF. The CDR3 nucleotides read TGTGCCAGCAGCTTAGGGCTAGCGGGAGGGAGCTCCTACAATGAGCAGTTCTTC.

The chain links TRBV19 to TRBJ2-2, with D possibly TRBD2 on 5 matching bases. Per germline, CDR1 LNHDA and CDR2 SQIVND (reference sequence). CDR3 length equals 21 residues. Trimming pared 3 bases from V and 5 bases from J, leaving 31 bases between. The CDR3 here is CASSIGRTGQCSRATTGELFF. CDR3 DNA: TGTGCCAGTAGTATTGGTCGAACTGGCCAGTGCTCGAGGGCCACTACCGGGGAGCTGTTTTTT.

On this clone: One junction end does not reproduce the germline sequence, and a read error may be involved. The chain links TRBV18 to TRBJ2-3; TRBD2 agrees at 10 bases. Germline V gene data show CDR1 as KGHSH and CDR2 as LQKENI. CDR3 size: 16 residues. The CDR3 DNA reads as TGTGTCAGCTCACCGCTTACTAGCGGGAAAGGCGATACGCAGTATTTT. Amino acids: CVSSPLTSGKGDTQYF. Using reference TRBV18 and TRBJ2-3 for the parts outside the CDR3, the full variable domain is NAGVMQNPRHLVRRRGQEARLRCSPMKGHSHVYWYRQLPEEGLKFMVYLQKENIIDESGMPKERFSAEFPKEGPSILRIQQVVRGDSAAYFCVSSPLTSGKGDTQYFGPGTRLTVL.

There are a few counts of this clone. The V call is TRBV6-6, the J call TRBJ2-3; TRBD2 matches at 11 bases. The trim removed 6 bases at V and 4 bases at J, leaving 6 bases unmatched. The CDR3 sequence is 15 residues long. Germline-derived CDR1 and CDR2 are MNHNY and SVGAGI (reference sequence). DNA for the CDR3: TGTGCCAGCAGCCTCCAGGGACTAGCGGCAGATACGCAGTATTTT. Translation gives CASSLQGLAADTQYF.

The CDR3 DNA is TGTGCCAGCGGTCCTCAGGGATCGGAGTTCTTC. Protein sequence: CASGPQGSEFF. The V call is TRBV6-6, the J call TRBJ2-1, with D perhaps TRBD1 (5 bases). This CDR3 contains 11 residues. CDR1 and CDR2 (germline): MNHNY, SVGAGI (reference sequence). Trimming took 8 bases from V and 14 from J, leaving 16 bases between them.

The V gene is TRBV27, the J gene TRBJ2-7; D ambiguous. V dropped 6 bases and J dropped 0 bases, with 12 bases sitting between them. The CDR3 is made up of 14 amino acids. Germline CDR1 MNHEY, CDR2 SMNVEV (reference sequence). The DNA for the CDR3 is TGTGCCAGCAGCCCGCGATGGGCCTCCTACGAGCAGTACTTC. Encoded protein: CASSPRWASYEQYF.

V usage is TRBV27 and J usage is TRBJ2-3; D possibly corresponds to TRBD2 (6 bases). Per germline, CDR1 MNHEY and CDR2 SMNVEV (reference sequence). Trimming pared 8 bases from V and 7 bases from J, leaving 19 bases between. The CDR3 runs 14 residues. For the CDR3, the DNA is TGTGCCAGCGTTCCCCAGACCGGGACTTATACGCAGTATTTT. Its protein product is CASVPQTGTYTQYF.

This chain connects TRBV15 to TRBJ1-1; 7 nucleotides agree with TRBD1. Trimming removed 3 bases from V and 6 bases from J; junction bases left unmatched: 22. The germline V gene has CDR1 LNHNV and CDR2 YYDKDF (reference sequence). CDR3 size: 19 residues. As DNA, the CDR3 is TGTGCCACCAGCAGCGGCACCACGGATTGGACAGGTAATAGTGCTGAAGCTTTCTTT. This gives the protein CATSSGTTDWTGNSAEAFF. The full variable domain, its missing parts supplied by reference TRBV15 and TRBJ1-1, is DAMVIQNPRYQVTQFGKPVTLSCSQTLNHNVMYWYQQKSSQAPKLLFHYYDKDFNNEADTPDNFQSRRPNTSFCFLDIRSPGLGDTAMYLCATSSGTTDWTGNSAEAFFGQGTRLTVV.

The chain carries TRBV19 and TRBJ2-7, with D uncertain. V lost 1 base to trimming and J lost 4 bases, with 5 bases between them. The CDR3 contains 12 residues. Germline V gene sequence: CDR1 LNHDA, CDR2 SQIVND (reference sequence). The CDR3 region has the DNA TGTGCCAGTAGTATAGGTCCTTACGAGCAGTACTTC. Translation gives CASSIGPYEQYF.

The chain links TRBV6-6 to TRBJ1-5; D is unclear. Germline lookup yields CDR1 MNHNY and CDR2 SVGAGI (reference sequence). The CDR3 is 13 residues long. V lost 4 bases and J lost 0, with 4 bases in between. The CDR3, as DNA: TGTGCCAGCAGTTTCCGTAGCAATCAGCCCCAGCATTTT. This translates into CASSFRSNQPQHF.

The CDR3 nucleotides read TGTGCCAGTAGTATGTGGGGGCCCCGAAAGCAAGAGACCCAGTACTTC. It encodes CASSMWGPRKQETQYF. This chain joins TRBV19 and TRBJ2-5; D is possibly TRBD1 (6 bases). V was pared by 3 bases and J by 2 bases, with 16 bases between. CDR1 is LNHDA and CDR2 is SQIVND in the germline V gene (reference sequence). This CDR3 contains 16 residues.

The rearrangement links TRBV29-1 to TRBJ1-2; D perhaps matches TRBD1 (6 bases). The V end was cut by 4 bases, the J end by 8 bases, with 23 bases between. The CDR3 covers 15 residues. Germline CDR1 and CDR2: SQVTM and ANQGSEA. The CDR3 DNA sequence: TGCAGCGTTGGGGGCGGAAGGGCACAGGGAAAAGGCTACACCTTC. Protein: CSVGGGRAQGKGYTF.

This clone was counted only a few times. This chain uses TRBV27 with TRBJ1-5, with 10 bases aligning to TRBD1. CDR1 is MNHEY, CDR2 SMNVEV, per germline (reference sequence). The CDR3 covers 15 residues. V lost 1 base and J lost 5; bases outside the gene matches: 2. This chain's CDR3 is CASSLLGTGDQPQHF. As DNA, the CDR3 is TGTGCCAGCAGTTTATTAGGGACAGGGGATCAGCCCCAGCATTTT.

This chain connects TRBV5-1 to TRBJ1-3; TRBD1 might be the D (5 bases). Deletions cut 1 base from V and 2 bases from J, with 10 bases between. Germline V gene sequence: CDR1 SGHRS, CDR2 YFSETQ. The CDR3 length is 15 residues. In nucleotides, the CDR3 is TGCGCCAGCAGCTTGTCCGGGGGGGCTGGAAACACCATATATTTT. Its protein product is CASSLSGGAGNTIYF.

This chain joins TRBV5-1 and TRBJ2-1, with 15 bases matching TRBD2. The CDR3 has 17 residues. Germline values: CDR1 SGHRS, CDR2 YFSETQ. The V segment lost 4 bases and the J segment 8 bases; nucleotides outside the gene matches: 10. CDR3 sequence reads: CASSLRTSGRERDEQFF. The CDR3 bases are TGCGCCAGCAGCCTCCGGACTAGCGGGAGGGAGCGAGATGAGCAGTTCTTC.

The genes are TRBV29-1 and TRBJ1-2; D gene unclear. V lost 4 bases and J 3 bases, leaving 6 bases between the germline ends. The CDR3 totals 11 residues. CDR1 and CDR2 from the germline V gene are SQVTM and ANQGSEA. The CDR3 DNA reads as TGCAGCGTTGTTCGGGACTATGGCTACACCTTC. Protein product: CSVVRDYGYTF.

About this clone itself: Other DNA sequences in the sample encode the same CDR3. The chain employs TRBV18 and TRBJ1-1; TRBD1 aligns across 7 bases. The CDR3 consists of 15 residues. V shed 1 base, J shed 0 bases, and the junction held 2 bases outside the gene matches. In germline, CDR1 is KGHSH, CDR2 LQKENI. The CDR3 here is CASSPQTGVNTEAFF. CDR3 nucleotide sequence: TGTGCCAGCTCACCACAAACAGGGGTGAACACTGAAGCTTTCTTT.

Concerning this clone itself: At one end, the junction sequence differs from germline, possibly due to a read error. The chain recombines TRBV28 with TRBJ2-6, with D perhaps matching TRBD1 (5 bases). The CDR3 has 15 amino acids. Germline V gene lookup returns CDR1 MDHEN and CDR2 SYDVKM. The CDR3 sequence: CASSPPWSGANGLTF. The CDR3 DNA follows: TGTGCCAGCAGCCCACCCTGGTCTGGGGCCAACGGCCTGACTTTC.

This clone was found once. V gene TRBV9 combines with J gene TRBJ2-1; 14 nucleotides match TRBD2. After removal of 0 bases from V and 1 base from J, the junction contained 6 bases not matched to a gene. The CDR3 totals 19 residues. Germline CDR1 reads SGDLS; CDR2 reads YYNGEE. The CDR3 DNA reads as TGTGCCAGCAGCGTAGAATATGGGACTAGCGGGAGTTCCTACAATGAGCAGTTCTTC. It encodes CASSVEYGTSGSSYNEQFF.

The rearrangement uses TRBV15 and TRBJ2-7; 11 bases align to TRBD1. CDR1 is LNHNV, CDR2 YYDKDF, per germline (reference sequence). J lost 0 bases, V lost 0 bases, and 1 base had no gene match. The CDR3 consists of 16 residues. This CDR3 is CATSREGTGGSYEQYF. The CDR3 DNA reads TGTGCCACCAGCAGAGAAGGGACAGGGGGCTCCTACGAGCAGTACTTC. Variable domain in full (rest from reference TRBV15 and TRBJ2-7): DAMVIQNPRYQVTQFGKPVTLSCSQTLNHNVMYWYQQKSSQAPKLLFHYYDKDFNNEADTPDNFQSRRPNTSFCFLDIRSPGLGDTAMYLCATSREGTGGSYEQYFGPGTRLTVT.

V gene TRBV7-3 combines with J gene TRBJ2-1; TRBD2 aligns across 9 bases. With V trimmed by 5 bases and J by 5 bases, 7 bases remained unmatched. Per the germline V gene, CDR1 is SGHTA and CDR2 is FQGTGA. This CDR3 region has 15 residues. For the CDR3, the DNA is TGTGCCAGCAGCGATCGGACTAGCGCAGACAATGAGCAGTTCTTC. Translating gives CASSDRTSADNEQFF.

The chain recombines TRBV27 with TRBJ2-1; possibly TRBD1 for D (5 bases). This CDR3 comprises 13 residues. Germline V gene sequence: CDR1 MNHEY, CDR2 SMNVEV (reference sequence). Trimming took 8 bases from V and 5 from J, leaving 13 bases between them. CDR3 loop: CASLGSGNNEQFF. CDR3 bases: TGTGCCAGCCTCGGTTCAGGGAACAATGAGCAGTTCTTC.

V gene TRBV27 combines with J gene TRBJ2-7; the match to TRBD1 covers 9 bases. With 0 bases clipped from V and 3 bases from J, the junction kept 12 bases outside the gene matches. The CDR3 loop spans 18 amino acids. Per germline, CDR1 MNHEY and CDR2 SMNVEV (reference sequence). The CDR3 DNA reads as TGTGCCAGCAGTTTATCAGTTCCGTTGGGACAGGGATTCTACGAGCAGTACTTC. As protein: CASSLSVPLGQGFYEQYF.

The rearrangement links TRBV28 to TRBJ1-6; 8 nucleotides match TRBD1. CDR1 is MDHEN, CDR2 SYDVKM, per germline. The V gene end was trimmed by 5 bases and the J gene end by 7 bases; junction bases not matched to a gene: 7. This CDR3 contains 15 residues. In DNA, the CDR3 is TGTGCCAGCAGTGTTCCGGACAGGGTAAATTCACCCCTCCACTTT. This gives the protein CASSVPDRVNSPLHF.